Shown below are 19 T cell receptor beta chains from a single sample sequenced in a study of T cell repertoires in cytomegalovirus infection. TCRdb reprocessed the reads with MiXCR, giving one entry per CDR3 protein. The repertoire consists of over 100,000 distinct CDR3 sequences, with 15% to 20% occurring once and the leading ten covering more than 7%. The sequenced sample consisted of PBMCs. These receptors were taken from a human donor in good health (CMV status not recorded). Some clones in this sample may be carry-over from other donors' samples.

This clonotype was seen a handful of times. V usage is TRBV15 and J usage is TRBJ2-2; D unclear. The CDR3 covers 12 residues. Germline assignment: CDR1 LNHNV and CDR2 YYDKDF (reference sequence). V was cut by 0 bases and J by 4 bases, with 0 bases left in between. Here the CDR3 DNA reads TGTGCCACCAGCAGAGACACCGGGGAGCTGTTTTTT. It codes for CATSRDTGELFF.

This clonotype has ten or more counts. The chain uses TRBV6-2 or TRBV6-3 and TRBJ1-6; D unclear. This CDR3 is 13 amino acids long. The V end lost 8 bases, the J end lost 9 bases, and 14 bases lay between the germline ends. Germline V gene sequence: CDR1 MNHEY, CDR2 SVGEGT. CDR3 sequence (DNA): TGTGCCAGCGGGCCGAACACATTTTCACCCCTCCACTTT. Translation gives CASGPNTFSPLHF.

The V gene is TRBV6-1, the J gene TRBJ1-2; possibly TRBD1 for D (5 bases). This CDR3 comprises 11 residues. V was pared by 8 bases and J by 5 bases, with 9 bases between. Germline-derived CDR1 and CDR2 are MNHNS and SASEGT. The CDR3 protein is CASGQEYGYTF. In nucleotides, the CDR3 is TGTGCCAGCGGACAAGAGTATGGCTACACCTTC.

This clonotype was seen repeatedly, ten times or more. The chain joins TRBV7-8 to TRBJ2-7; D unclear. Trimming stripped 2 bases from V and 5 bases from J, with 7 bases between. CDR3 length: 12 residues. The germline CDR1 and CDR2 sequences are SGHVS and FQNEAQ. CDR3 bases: TGTGCCAGCAGCTTATATGAAAACGAGCAGTACTTC. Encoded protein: CASSLYENEQYF.

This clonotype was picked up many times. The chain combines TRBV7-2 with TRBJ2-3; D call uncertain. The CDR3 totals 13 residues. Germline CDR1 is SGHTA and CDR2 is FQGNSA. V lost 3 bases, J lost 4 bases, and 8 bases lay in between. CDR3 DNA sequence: TGTGCCAGCAGCTTCGGGCTCGCAGATACGCAGTATTTT. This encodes CASSFGLADTQYF.

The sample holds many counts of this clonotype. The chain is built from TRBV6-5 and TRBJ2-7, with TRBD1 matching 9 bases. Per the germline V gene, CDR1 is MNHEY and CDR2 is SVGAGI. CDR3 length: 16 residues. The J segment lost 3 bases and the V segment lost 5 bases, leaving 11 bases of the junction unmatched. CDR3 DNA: TGTGCCAGCAGTCCCAGGGGACAGGGATCAGGCTACGAGCAGTACTTC. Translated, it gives CASSPRGQGSGYEQYF.

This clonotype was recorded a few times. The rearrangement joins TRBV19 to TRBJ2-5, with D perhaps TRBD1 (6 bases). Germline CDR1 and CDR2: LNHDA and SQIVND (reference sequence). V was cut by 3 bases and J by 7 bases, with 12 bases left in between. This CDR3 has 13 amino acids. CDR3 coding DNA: TGTGCCAGTAGTATTCAGGGGAAGGCGACCCAGTACTTC. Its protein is CASSIQGKATQYF.

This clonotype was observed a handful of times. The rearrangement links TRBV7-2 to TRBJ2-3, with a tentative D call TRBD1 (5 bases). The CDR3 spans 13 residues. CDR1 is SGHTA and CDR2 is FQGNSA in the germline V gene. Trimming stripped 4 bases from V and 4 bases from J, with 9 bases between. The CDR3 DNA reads TGTGCCAGCAGCTCCAGGGTTGCAGATACGCAGTATTTT. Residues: CASSSRVADTQYF. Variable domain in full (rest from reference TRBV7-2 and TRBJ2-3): GAGVSQSPSNKVTEKGKDVELRCDPISGHTALYWYRQSLGQGLEFLIYFQGNSAPDKSGLPSDRFSAERTGGSVSTLTIQRTQQEDSAVYLCASSSRVADTQYFGPGTRLTVL.

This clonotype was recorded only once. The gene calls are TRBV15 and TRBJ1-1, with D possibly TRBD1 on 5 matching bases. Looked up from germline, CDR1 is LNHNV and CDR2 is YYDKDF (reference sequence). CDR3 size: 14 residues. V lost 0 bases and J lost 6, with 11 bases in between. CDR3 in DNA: TGTGCCACCAGCAGAGAAAGGGGAGAATCTGAAGCTTTCTTT. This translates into CATSRERGESEAFF. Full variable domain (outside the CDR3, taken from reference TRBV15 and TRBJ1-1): DAMVIQNPRYQVTQFGKPVTLSCSQTLNHNVMYWYQQKSSQAPKLLFHYYDKDFNNEADTPDNFQSRRPNTSFCFLDIRSPGLGDTAMYLCATSRERGESEAFFGQGTRLTVV.

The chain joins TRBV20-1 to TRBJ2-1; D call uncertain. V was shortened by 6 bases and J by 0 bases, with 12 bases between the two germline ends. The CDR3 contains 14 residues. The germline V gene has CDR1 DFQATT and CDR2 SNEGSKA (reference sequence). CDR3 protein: CSAEYGSSYNEQFF. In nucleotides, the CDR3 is TGCAGTGCCGAGTACGGCAGCTCCTACAATGAGCAGTTCTTC.

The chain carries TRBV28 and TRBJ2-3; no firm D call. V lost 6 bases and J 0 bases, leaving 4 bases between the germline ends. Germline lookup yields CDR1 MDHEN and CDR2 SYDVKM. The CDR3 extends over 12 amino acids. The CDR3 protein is CASSMSTDTQYF. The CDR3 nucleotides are TGTGCCAGCAGCATGAGCACAGATACGCAGTATTTT.

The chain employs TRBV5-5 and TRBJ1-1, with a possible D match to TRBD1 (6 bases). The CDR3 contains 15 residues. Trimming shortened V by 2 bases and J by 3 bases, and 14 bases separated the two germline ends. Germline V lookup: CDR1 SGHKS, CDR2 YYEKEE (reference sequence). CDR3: CASSFMGGLDTEAFF. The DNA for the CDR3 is TGTGCCAGCAGCTTTATGGGGGGGCTGGACACTGAAGCTTTCTTT.

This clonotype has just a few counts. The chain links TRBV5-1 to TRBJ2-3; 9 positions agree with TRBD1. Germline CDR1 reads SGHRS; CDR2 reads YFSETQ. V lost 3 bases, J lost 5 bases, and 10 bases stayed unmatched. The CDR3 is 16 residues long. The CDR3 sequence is CASSSQPGQGIDTQYF. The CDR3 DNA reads TGCGCCAGCAGCTCGCAACCGGGACAGGGAATAGATACGCAGTATTTT.

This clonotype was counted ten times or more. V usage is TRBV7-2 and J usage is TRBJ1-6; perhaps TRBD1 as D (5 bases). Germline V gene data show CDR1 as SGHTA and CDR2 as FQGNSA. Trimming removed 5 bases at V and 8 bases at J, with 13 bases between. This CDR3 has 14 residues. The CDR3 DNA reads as TGTGCCAGCAGCCTTGGGACGTCCTATTCACCCCTCCACTTT. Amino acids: CASSLGTSYSPLHF.

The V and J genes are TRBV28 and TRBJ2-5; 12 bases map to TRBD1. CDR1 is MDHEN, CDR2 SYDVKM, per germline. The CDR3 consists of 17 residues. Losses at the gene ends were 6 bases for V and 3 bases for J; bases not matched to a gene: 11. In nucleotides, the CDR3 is TGTGCCAGCAGGCCTCGTCCCGGGACAGGGGGCGAAGAGACCCAGTACTTC. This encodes CASRPRPGTGGEETQYF. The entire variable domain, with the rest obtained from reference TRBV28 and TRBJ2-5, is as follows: DVKVTQSSRYLVKRTGEKVFLECVQDMDHENMFWYRQDPGLGLRLIYFSYDVKMKEKGDIPEGYSVSREKKERFSLILESASTNQTSMYLCASRPRPGTGGEETQYFGPGTRLLVL.

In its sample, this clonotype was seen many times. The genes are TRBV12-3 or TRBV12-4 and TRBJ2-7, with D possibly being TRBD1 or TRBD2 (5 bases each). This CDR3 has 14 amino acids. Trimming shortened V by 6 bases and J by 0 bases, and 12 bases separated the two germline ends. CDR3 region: CASSPGTASYEQYF. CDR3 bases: TGTGCCAGCAGCCCCGGGACGGCCTCCTACGAGCAGTACTTC.

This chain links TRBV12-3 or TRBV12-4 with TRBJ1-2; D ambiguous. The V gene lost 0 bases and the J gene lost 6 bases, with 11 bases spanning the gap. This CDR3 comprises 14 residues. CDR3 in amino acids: CASSLALGLDGYTF. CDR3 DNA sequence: TGTGCCAGCAGTTTAGCGCTCGGTCTGGATGGCTACACCTTC.

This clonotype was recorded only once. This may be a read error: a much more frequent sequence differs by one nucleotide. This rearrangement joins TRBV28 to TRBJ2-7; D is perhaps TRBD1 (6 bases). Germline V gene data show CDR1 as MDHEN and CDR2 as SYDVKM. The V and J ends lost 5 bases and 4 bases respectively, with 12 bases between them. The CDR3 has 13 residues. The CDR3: CASSPEQGYEQYF. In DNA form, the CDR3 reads TGTGCCAGCAGTCCCGAACAGGGATACGAGCAGTACTTC.

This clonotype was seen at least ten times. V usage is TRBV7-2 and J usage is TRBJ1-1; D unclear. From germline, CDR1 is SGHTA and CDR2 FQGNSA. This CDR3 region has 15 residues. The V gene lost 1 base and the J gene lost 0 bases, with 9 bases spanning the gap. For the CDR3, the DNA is TGTGCCAGCAGCTTAGTCGCAGTTATGAACACTGAAGCTTTCTTT. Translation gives CASSLVAVMNTEAFF.